Listed below are T cell receptor beta chains from one sample, sequenced in a study of Graves' ophthalmopathy and Graves' hyperthyroidism. One entry per CDR3 protein results from TCRdb running MiXCR on the multiplex PCR reads. The sample has about 1.2 million distinct CDR3 sequences; 35% to 45% are singletons. Material for sequencing was peripheral blood or thyroid tissue (not recorded which). These receptors came from an adult man with Graves' hyperthyroidism. Each CDR3 is given with its conserved first and last residue. The D gene is left open where the match is weak. Size is stated for part of the rows, as once, few or many counts, or as a class when the clone is expanded.

size,J,D,length,V,DNA,CDR3
NA,TRBJ2-7,NA,16,TRBV10-3,TGTGCCATCAGTGCTAGATCAACCGGGGGTACCTACGAGCAGTACTTC,CAISARSTGGTYEQYF
many,TRBJ2-7,NA,16,TRBV10-2,TGCGCCAGCAGTGAGTCGAGGGGAGCGGCTTCCTACGAGCAGTACTTC,CASSESRGAASYEQYF
few,TRBJ2-7,TRBD2,17,TRBV12-3/TRBV12-4,TGTGCCAGCAGTTTGGGTGTGACGGCGGGAGCTTCCTACGAGCAGTACTTC,CASSLGVTAGASYEQYF
many,TRBJ1-1,NA,13,TRBV19,TGTGCCCCAATCTGGGGGGCAGAGACTGAAGCTTTCTTT,CAPIWGAETEAFF
NA,TRBJ2-5,NA,10,TRBV20-1,TGCAGTGCTAGGGGGGGGCCCCAGTACTTC,CSARGGPQYF
NA,TRBJ2-3,NA,11,TRBV10-2,TGCGCCAGCAGTGATCTTGATACGCAGTATTTT,CASSDLDTQYF
few,TRBJ1-4,NA,12,TRBV18,TGTGCCAGCTTCAGGGGTGAGGAAAAACTGTTTTTT,CASFRGEEKLFF
few,TRBJ2-3,NA,12,TRBV12-3/TRBV12-4,TGTGCCAGCAGTTCCCAGGGGGATACGCAGTATTTT,CASSSQGDTQYF
many,TRBJ1-2,TRBD1,16,TRBV4-3,TGCGCCAGCAGCCTTTCACCTTATGGACAGGGAGGCGGCTACACCTTC,CASSLSPYGQGGGYTF
many,TRBJ1-5,NA,14,TRBV6-9,TGTCATGACCTTGGGGGGGCTTACAATCAGCCCCAGCATTTT,CHDLGGAYNQPQHF
many,TRBJ2-7,NA,16,TRBV15,TGTGCCACCAGCAAGAGACAAAGCCACGCTACCTACGAGCAGTACTTC,CATSKRQSHATYEQYF
NA,TRBJ2-2,NA,13,TRBV7-8,TGTGCCAGCACCGAGACTAGGGCCGGGGAGCTGTTTTTT,CASTETRAGELFF
many,TRBJ1-5,TRBD1,16,TRBV5-1,TGCGCCAGCAGCGAGGGGACAGGGGGAAGGGCACAGCCCCAGCATTTT,CASSEGTGGRAQPQHF
NA,TRBJ2-2,TRBD2,19,TRBV19,TGTGCCAGTAGTAAACCGGGACTAGCGGGAGGGCCTGACACCGGGGAGCTGTTTTTT,CASSKPGLAGGPDTGELFF
many,TRBJ1-4,NA,14,TRBV25-1,TGTGCCAGCCGTCAGGCGGGGGTAGGCGAAAAACTGTTTTTT,CASRQAGVGEKLFF
many,TRBJ1-1,NA,14,TRBV11-2,TGTGCCAGCAGCTTAGTGCTGCGGGACACTGAAGCTTTCTTT,CASSLVLRDTEAFF
NA,TRBJ2-5,TRBD1,15,TRBV5-1,TGCGCCAGCAGCCATGGGACAGGACTACAAGAGACCCAGTACTTC,CASSHGTGLQETQYF
NA,TRBJ1-1,NA,8,TRBV2,TGTGCCAGCAGTGTTTCAGTCTTT,CASSVSVF
few,TRBJ2-6,NA,18,TRBV12-3/TRBV12-4,TGTGCCAGCAGTTTTGCTCTGACCCCGTTTCCTGGGGCCAACGTCCTGACTTTC,CASSFALTPFPGANVLTF
NA,TRBJ1-5,TRBD1,13,TRBV2,TGTGCCAGCACTGACAGGGTCGGAGAGACCCAGCATTTT,CASTDRVGETQHF
few,TRBJ2-7,TRBD2,12,TRBV27,TGTGCCACTAGGCGACTAGCTGGGGAGCAGTACTTC,CATRRLAGEQYF
few,TRBJ1-6,NA,15,TRBV7-2,TGTGCCAGCAGCTTAGACAGATTGTATAATTCACCCCTCCACTTT,CASSLDRLYNSPLHF
many,TRBJ1-6,TRBD1,14,TRBV24-1,TGTGCCACGATAGTACAGGGGCCGTATTCACCCCTCCACTTT,CATIVQGPYSPLHF
NA,TRBJ1-2,TRBD1,13,TRBV15,TGTGCCCGCCTGCTGGGACAGGGCTATGGCTACACCTTC,CARLLGQGYGYTF
once,TRBJ2-2,NA,15,TRBV9,TGTGCCAGCAGCGGGCAGGGGCGGAACACCGGGGAGCTGTCTTGG,CASSGQGRNTGELSW
many,TRBJ1-5,TRBD1,14,TRBV12-3/TRBV12-4,TGTGCCAGCAGTCTCGGGACAGGGCATCAGCCCCAGCATTTT,CASSLGTGHQPQHF
many,TRBJ1-2,NA,13,TRBV9,TGTGCCAGCAGCGTTGAGGACGCCTATGGCTACACCTTC,CASSVEDAYGYTF
NA,TRBJ1-5,TRBD1,15,TRBV7-2,TGTGCCAGCAGCATCTACACAGGGGGCAATCAGCCCCAGCATTTT,CASSIYTGGNQPQHF
many,TRBJ2-6,TRBD1,17,TRBV10-2,TGTGCCAGCAGGGAGGACAGGGCGTTCGCTGGGGCCAACGTCCTGACTTTC,CASREDRAFAGANVLTF
NA,TRBJ1-3,NA,14,TRBV5-1,TGCGCCAGCAGCTTGGCCTTCGCGGTGGACACCATATATTTT,CASSLAFAVDTIYF
many,TRBJ1-3,NA,13,TRBV7-2,TGTGCCAGCAGCTTAGCCAGGGAGGACACCATATATTTT,CASSLAREDTIYF
few,TRBJ2-3,NA,12,TRBV7-9,TGTGCCAGCAGCTTGGGGCCTGATACGCAGTATTTT,CASSLGPDTQYF
many,TRBJ2-6,NA,17,TRBV19,TGTGCCAGTAGTTCGACGGGACGCTTCTCTGGGGCCAACGTCCTGACTTTC,CASSSTGRFSGANVLTF
NA,TRBJ2-7,TRBD1,13,TRBV20-1,TGCAGTGCTGATGACAGGGCGGGCGGCGAGCAGTACTTC,CSADDRAGGEQYF
NA,TRBJ1-1,NA,15,TRBV5-4,TGTGCCAGCAGCCAAGGGGGTTTTAGTTTCACTGAAGCTTTCTTT,CASSQGGFSFTEAFF
many,TRBJ1-5,NA,12,TRBV7-9,TGTGCGACGGCCTCAGGTAATCAGCCCCAGCATTTT,CATASGNQPQHF
NA,TRBJ1-1,NA,14,TRBV29-1,TGCAGCCTTGGGAGACAGTTAATGAACACTGAAGCTTTCTTT,CSLGRQLMNTEAFF
many,TRBJ2-7,NA,14,TRBV19,TGTGCCAGTAGTATAGTATTGGGGGCCAACGAGCAGTACTTC,CASSIVLGANEQYF
NA,TRBJ1-1,NA,13,TRBV7-2,TGTGCCGGCAGCACGACGGGCCCCACTGAAGCTTTCTTT,CAGSTTGPTEAFF
many,TRBJ1-2,NA,14,TRBV5-1,TGCGCCAGCAGCTTGGGGCAGGTTGACTATGGCTACACCTTC,CASSLGQVDYGYTF
few,TRBJ1-2,NA,13,TRBV25-1,TGTGCCAGCAGTTTGAGTTTCGCATATGGCTACACCTTC,CASSLSFAYGYTF
many,TRBJ1-1,NA,13,TRBV5-1,TGCGCCAGCAGCTTGGTATCCTACACTGAAGCTTTCTTT,CASSLVSYTEAFF
many,TRBJ1-1,TRBD1,14,TRBV19,TGTGCCAGTAGTATATATACAGGGGGCACTGAAGCTTTCTTT,CASSIYTGGTEAFF
NA,TRBJ1-2,NA,14,TRBV15,TGTGCCACCAGCAGTTTATGGGGGGAATTCGACTACACCTTC,CATSSLWGEFDYTF
many,TRBJ2-2,NA,17,TRBV7-9,TGTGCCAGCAGGCCCGAGGGGGACTCCTCTTGGACCGGGGAGCTGTTTTTT,CASRPEGDSSWTGELFF